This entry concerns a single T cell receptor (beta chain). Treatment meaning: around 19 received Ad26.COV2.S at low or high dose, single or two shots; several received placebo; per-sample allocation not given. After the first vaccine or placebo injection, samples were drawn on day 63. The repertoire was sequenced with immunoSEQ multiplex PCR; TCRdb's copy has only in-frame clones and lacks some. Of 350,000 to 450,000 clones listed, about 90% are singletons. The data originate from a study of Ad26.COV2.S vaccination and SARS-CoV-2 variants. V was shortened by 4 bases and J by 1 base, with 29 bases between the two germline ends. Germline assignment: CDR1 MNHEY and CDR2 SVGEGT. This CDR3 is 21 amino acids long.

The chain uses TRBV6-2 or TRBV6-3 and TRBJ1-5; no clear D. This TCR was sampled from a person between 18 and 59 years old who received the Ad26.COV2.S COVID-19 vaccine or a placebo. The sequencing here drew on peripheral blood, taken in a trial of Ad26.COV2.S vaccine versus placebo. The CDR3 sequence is CASSWLSWSEGEYWSNQPQHF. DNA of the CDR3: TGTGCCAGCAGTTGGTTATCTTGGAGCGAGGGAGAGTACTGGAGCAATCAGCCCCAGCATTTT.